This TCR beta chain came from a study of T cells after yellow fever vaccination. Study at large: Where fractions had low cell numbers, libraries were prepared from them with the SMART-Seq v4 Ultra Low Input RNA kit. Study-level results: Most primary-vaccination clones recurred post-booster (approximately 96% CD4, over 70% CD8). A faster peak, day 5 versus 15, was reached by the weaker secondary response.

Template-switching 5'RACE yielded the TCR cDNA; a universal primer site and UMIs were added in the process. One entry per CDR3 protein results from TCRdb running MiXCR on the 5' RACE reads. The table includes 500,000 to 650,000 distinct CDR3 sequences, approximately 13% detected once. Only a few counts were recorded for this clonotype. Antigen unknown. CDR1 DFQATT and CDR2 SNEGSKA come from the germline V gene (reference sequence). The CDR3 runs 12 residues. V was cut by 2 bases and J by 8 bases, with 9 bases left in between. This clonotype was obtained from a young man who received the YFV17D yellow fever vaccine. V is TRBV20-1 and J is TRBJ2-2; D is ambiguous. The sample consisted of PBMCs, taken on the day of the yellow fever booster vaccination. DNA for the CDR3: TGCAGTGCTAGATATTCAACAGGGGAGCTGTTTTTT. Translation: CSARYSTGELFF.